This entry lists 25 T cell receptor beta chains sequenced from one sample in a study of regulatory T cells in long-lasting Graves disease. Time point denoted: newly diagnosed GD, antithyroid drugs for less than 3 months. Isolated PBMC RNA provided the starting material for the TCR library. Construction of TCR beta libraries relied on iRepertoire HTBI primers and on Arm-PCR targeting CDR3 regions. One entry per CDR3 protein results from TCRdb running MiXCR on the multiplex PCR reads. The sample includes around 360,000 distinct CDR3 sequences, under 20% seen only once; the top ten take just over 20%. This sample was shared with a second study, whose subject was T cells in Graves' hyperthyroidism and ophthalmopathy.

The sample in question was peripheral blood mononuclear cells (PBMCs), obtained at new diagnosis, from a patient treated with antithyroid drugs. These receptors were collected from a woman between 18 and 29 years old with Graves disease.

This clonotype was counted ten times or more. This chain uses TRBV11-3 with TRBJ2-1; no firm D call. CDR1 is SGHNT, CDR2 YENEEA, per germline. The V end was cut by 0 bases, the J end by 6 bases, with 6 bases between. The CDR3 sequence is 13 residues long. CDR3 sequence (DNA): TGTGCCAGCAGCTTAGAGCGGACCAATGAGCAGTTCTTC. Residues: CASSLERTNEQFF. The whole variable domain, remainder taken from reference TRBV11-3 and TRBJ2-1, is EAGVVQSPRYKIIEKKQPVAFWCNPISGHNTLYWYLQNLGQGPELLIRYENEEAVDDSQLPKDRFSAERLKGVDSTLKIQPAELGDSAVYLCASSLERTNEQFFGPGTRLTVL.

This clonotype was recorded at least ten times. The V and J genes are TRBV6-2 or TRBV6-3 and TRBJ2-7, with D possibly TRBD1 on 6 matching bases. Trimming removed 2 bases at V and 3 bases at J, with 11 bases between. Germline V gene data show CDR1 as MNHEY and CDR2 as SVGEGT. The CDR3 spans 14 residues. CDR3 nucleotide sequence: TGTGCCAGCAGTTACGAGGTAGGGGGCTACGAGCAGTACTTC. Its protein product is CASSYEVGGYEQYF.

This clonotype was recorded many times. The chain couples TRBV2 to TRBJ1-2; TRBD1 might be the D (6 bases). This CDR3 has 14 residues. The V gene lost 8 bases and the J gene lost 1 base, with 14 bases spanning the gap. Germline CDR1 reads SNHLY; CDR2 reads FYNNEI. CDR3 DNA: TGTGCCAGCGACTACGGGACAAGTAACTATGGCTACACCTTC. Its protein product is CASDYGTSNYGYTF.

The genes are TRBV19 and TRBJ2-1; TRBD2 matches at 9 bases. Germline V gene lookup returns CDR1 LNHDA and CDR2 SQIVND (reference sequence). V gave up 7 bases and J gave up 4 bases; unmatched junction bases: 14. The CDR3 sequence is 17 residues long. The CDR3 DNA reads TGTGCCAGTAATGAAGGGACTAGCTCTCCGTCGTACAATGAGCAGTTCTTC. It codes for CASNEGTSSPSYNEQFF.

This clonotype occurred many times. The chain recombines TRBV27 with TRBJ2-5, with a possible D match to TRBD2 (6 bases). The CDR3 contains 16 residues. Germline assignment: CDR1 MNHEY and CDR2 SMNVEV (reference sequence). V dropped 2 bases and J dropped 5 bases, with 18 bases sitting between them. The chain's CDR3 is CASSLSRTTGGETQYF. CDR3 coding DNA: TGTGCCAGCAGTTTAAGTCGGACTACCGGTGGGGAGACCCAGTACTTC.

A remark on this clonotype: This may be a read error: a much more frequent sequence differs by one nucleotide. The chain couples TRBV28 to TRBJ2-1; D is unclear. Germline lookup yields CDR1 MDHEN and CDR2 SYDVKM. This CDR3 comprises 12 residues. The chain's CDR3 is CASSSLGNEQLF. CDR3 in DNA: TGTGCCAGCAGTTCCCTGGGCAATGAGCAGCTCTTC.

This clonotype was counted only a few times. The V call is TRBV7-6, the J call TRBJ2-7; weak D call: TRBD1 (5 bases). Germline CDR1 is SGHVS and CDR2 is FNYEAQ. V was pared by 0 bases and J by 5 bases, with 8 bases between. The length of the CDR3 is 13 residues. CDR3: CASSLAGRDEQYF. CDR3 nucleotides: TGTGCCAGCAGCTTAGCCGGCAGGGACGAGCAGTACTTC.

Many counts were recorded for this clonotype. The chain employs TRBV20-1 and TRBJ2-7; unclear D gene. The length of the CDR3 is 13 residues. The ends were cut back, 0 bases at V and 0 bases at J, with 6 bases in the middle. Germline V gene data show CDR1 as DFQATT and CDR2 as SNEGSKA (reference sequence). The CDR3 loop reads CSARDAASYEQYF. CDR3 in DNA: TGCAGTGCTAGAGATGCGGCCTCCTACGAGCAGTACTTC.

In this sample, this clonotype turned up a few times. The junction and the germline gene differ at one end; a read error may be behind it. V usage is TRBV6-2 or TRBV6-3 and J usage is TRBJ2-5, with TRBD2 matching over 11 bases. The CDR3 contains 15 residues. Germline CDR1 reads MNHEY; CDR2 reads SVGEGT. CDR3 sequence: CAGSTLAGGQETQYF. CDR3 coding DNA: TGTGCCGGCAGTACCTTAGCGGGGGGGCAAGAGACCCAGTACTTC.

J is TRBJ2-5 and V is TRBV5-4, with D perhaps TRBD1 (5 bases). There are 14 residues in the CDR3. Germline V gene data show CDR1 as SGHNT and CDR2 as YYREEE (reference sequence). V lost 4 bases, J lost 5 bases, and 15 bases lay in between. The CDR3 spells CASSPQVRGETQYF. For the CDR3, the DNA is TGTGCCAGCAGCCCCCAGGTTAGGGGTGAGACCCAGTACTTC.

There are a few counts of this clonotype. The chain couples TRBV29-1 to TRBJ2-3; 10 bases align to TRBD2. This CDR3 has 11 amino acids. CDR1 is SQVTM and CDR2 is ANQGSEA in the germline V gene. Trimming took 8 bases from V and 15 from J; bases not matched to a gene: 11. CDR3 protein: CSTKREGREYF. In nucleotides, the CDR3 is TGCAGCACTAAGCGGGAGGGCCGAGAATATTTT.

The chain combines TRBV29-1 with TRBJ1-5; D is ambiguous. V was pared by 5 bases and J by 5 bases, with 13 bases between. Per germline, CDR1 SQVTM and CDR2 ANQGSEA. CDR3 length: 13 residues. The CDR3 region has the DNA TGCAGCGTTACGACGCAGATTGATCAGCCCCAGCATTTT. It yields the protein CSVTTQIDQPQHF.

The chain employs TRBV5-5 and TRBJ1-1; possibly TRBD1 for D (5 bases). This CDR3 is 14 amino acids long. V was trimmed by 0 bases and J by 11 bases, leaving 17 bases between them. CDR1 is SGHKS, CDR2 YYEKEE, per germline (reference sequence). CDR3 in amino acids: CASSLGVGTWDAFF. CDR3 DNA sequence: TGTGCCAGCAGCTTGGGCGTAGGGACCTGGGACGCTTTCTTT. The full variable domain, with the rest looked up from reference TRBV5-5 and TRBJ1-1, is DAGVTQSPTHLIKTRGQQVTLRCSPISGHKSVSWYQQVLGQGPQFIFQYYEKEERGRGNFPDRFSARQFPNYSSELNVNALLLGDSALYLCASSLGVGTWDAFFGQGTRLTVV.

This clonotype was observed at least ten times. The V gene is TRBV6-5, the J gene TRBJ1-1; D is uncertain. Trimming left V 0 bases short and J 4 bases short, with 9 bases between. This CDR3 has 14 amino acids. CDR1 MNHEY and CDR2 SVGAGI come from the germline V gene. CDR3 residues: CASSYSREATEAFF. As DNA, the CDR3 is TGTGCCAGCAGTTACTCGAGGGAGGCCACTGAAGCTTTCTTT.

The rearrangement links TRBV25-1 to TRBJ2-7; D unclear. The CDR3 has 11 residues. V lost 8 bases to trimming and J lost 6 bases, with 11 bases between them. The germline gives CDR1 MGHDK, CDR2 SYGVNS. CDR3 bases: TGTGCCAGCGTGTTAGGAGCCGAGCAGTACTTC. It is translated as CASVLGAEQYF.

Many counts were recorded for this clonotype. The J gene is TRBJ1-2, the V gene TRBV2; 7 bases fit TRBD1. Unmatched junction bases numbered 21, after V lost 6 bases and J lost 14 bases. The CDR3 contains 15 residues. CDR1 is SNHLY and CDR2 is FYNNEI in the germline V gene. CDR3: CASRPGQRFILELTF. DNA of the CDR3: TGTGCCAGCAGGCCGGGACAGCGCTTTATACTTGAGTTGACCTTC.

For this clonotype: A much larger clone lies one base from this, so it may be a read error. The gene calls are TRBV6-2 or TRBV6-3 and TRBJ1-2; D may be TRBD1 (5 bases). The ends were cut back, 0 bases at V and 3 bases at J, with 14 bases in the middle. The CDR3 totals 16 residues. Germline assignment: CDR1 MNHEY and CDR2 SVGEGT. The CDR3: CASSYSARGGDYGYTF. The DNA for the CDR3 is TGTGCCAGCAGTTACTCTGCCCGGGGGGGAGACTATGGCTACACCTTC.

This clonotype was picked up many times. The rearrangement links TRBV2 to TRBJ1-5; D unresolved. Germline CDR1 is SNHLY and CDR2 is FYNNEI. Trimming removed 7 bases at V and 4 bases at J, with 11 bases between. This CDR3 region has 13 residues. The CDR3 spells CASNRASNQPQHF. CDR3 bases: TGTGCCAGCAATAGGGCCTCTAATCAGCCCCAGCATTTT.

This clonotype has a count of ten or more. V usage is TRBV29-1 and J usage is TRBJ2-3, with 10 bases lining up with TRBD2. The CDR3 runs 17 residues. Germline trimming cut 2 bases from V and 2 bases from J; bases unmatched to any gene: 10. Germline assignment: CDR1 SQVTM and CDR2 ANQGSEA. The CDR3 here is CSVEFDTSGTDTDTQYF. DNA for the CDR3: TGCAGCGTTGAATTTGACACTAGCGGGACCGACACAGATACGCAGTATTTT.

This clonotype was observed at least ten times. J is TRBJ1-4 and V is TRBV6-1; no definite D call. Germline V gives CDR1 MNHNS, CDR2 SASEGT. This CDR3 contains 14 residues. With 3 bases removed from V and 7 bases from J, the gap between germline ends came to 12 bases. The CDR3: CASSDVSGAEKLFF. The CDR3, as DNA: TGTGCCAGCAGTGACGTTTCGGGCGCTGAAAAACTGTTTTTT.

This clonotype was recorded at least ten times. The CDR3 sequence is CASSPITGESNYGYTF. CDR3 DNA sequence: TGTGCCAGCTCACCGATAACCGGAGAAAGTAACTATGGCTACACCTTC. The chain joins TRBV18 to TRBJ1-2; D is unresolved. V was cut by 3 bases and J by 1 base, with 15 bases left in between. This CDR3 spans 16 amino acids. The germline V gene encodes CDR1 KGHSH and CDR2 LQKENI.

This clonotype was seen repeatedly, ten times or more. The chain recombines TRBV5-1 with TRBJ2-5; no clear D. The CDR3 loop spans 13 amino acids. CDR1 and CDR2 (germline): SGHRS, YFSETQ. Trimming cost V 5 bases and J 9 bases, with 17 bases left between them. CDR3 loop: CASRMPPRVAQYF. The CDR3 DNA reads as TGCGCCAGCAGAATGCCACCCCGAGTGGCCCAGTACTTC.

In its sample, this clonotype was seen a few times. The rearrangement joins TRBV27 to TRBJ2-7, with D perhaps TRBD2 (6 bases). The CDR3 runs 11 residues. Germline lookup yields CDR1 MNHEY and CDR2 SMNVEV (reference sequence). Trimming removed 7 bases at V and 4 bases at J, with 8 bases between. CDR3 region: CASKSGYEQYF. DNA of the CDR3: TGTGCCAGCAAAAGCGGGTACGAGCAGTACTTC.

This clonotype was recorded a few times. The DNA of the CDR3 is TGTGCCAGCAACAGGGTAGAAACTTTCGAGCAGTACTTC. Translated, it gives CASNRVETFEQYF. The rearrangement links TRBV6-1 to TRBJ2-7; D is perhaps TRBD1 (6 bases). CDR1 and CDR2 from the germline V gene are MNHNS and SASEGT. V lost 7 bases to trimming and J lost 6 bases, with 16 bases between them. This CDR3 has 13 amino acids.

This clonotype was seen many times. This chain uses TRBV18 with TRBJ1-1, with a tentative D call TRBD1 (5 bases). Germline CDR1 KGHSH, CDR2 LQKENI. There are 14 residues in the CDR3. Trimming stripped 4 bases from V and 1 base from J, with 10 bases between. The CDR3 DNA follows: TGTGCCAGCTCACGGATCGGGGGGAACACTGAAGCTTTCTTT. Its translation is CASSRIGGNTEAFF.